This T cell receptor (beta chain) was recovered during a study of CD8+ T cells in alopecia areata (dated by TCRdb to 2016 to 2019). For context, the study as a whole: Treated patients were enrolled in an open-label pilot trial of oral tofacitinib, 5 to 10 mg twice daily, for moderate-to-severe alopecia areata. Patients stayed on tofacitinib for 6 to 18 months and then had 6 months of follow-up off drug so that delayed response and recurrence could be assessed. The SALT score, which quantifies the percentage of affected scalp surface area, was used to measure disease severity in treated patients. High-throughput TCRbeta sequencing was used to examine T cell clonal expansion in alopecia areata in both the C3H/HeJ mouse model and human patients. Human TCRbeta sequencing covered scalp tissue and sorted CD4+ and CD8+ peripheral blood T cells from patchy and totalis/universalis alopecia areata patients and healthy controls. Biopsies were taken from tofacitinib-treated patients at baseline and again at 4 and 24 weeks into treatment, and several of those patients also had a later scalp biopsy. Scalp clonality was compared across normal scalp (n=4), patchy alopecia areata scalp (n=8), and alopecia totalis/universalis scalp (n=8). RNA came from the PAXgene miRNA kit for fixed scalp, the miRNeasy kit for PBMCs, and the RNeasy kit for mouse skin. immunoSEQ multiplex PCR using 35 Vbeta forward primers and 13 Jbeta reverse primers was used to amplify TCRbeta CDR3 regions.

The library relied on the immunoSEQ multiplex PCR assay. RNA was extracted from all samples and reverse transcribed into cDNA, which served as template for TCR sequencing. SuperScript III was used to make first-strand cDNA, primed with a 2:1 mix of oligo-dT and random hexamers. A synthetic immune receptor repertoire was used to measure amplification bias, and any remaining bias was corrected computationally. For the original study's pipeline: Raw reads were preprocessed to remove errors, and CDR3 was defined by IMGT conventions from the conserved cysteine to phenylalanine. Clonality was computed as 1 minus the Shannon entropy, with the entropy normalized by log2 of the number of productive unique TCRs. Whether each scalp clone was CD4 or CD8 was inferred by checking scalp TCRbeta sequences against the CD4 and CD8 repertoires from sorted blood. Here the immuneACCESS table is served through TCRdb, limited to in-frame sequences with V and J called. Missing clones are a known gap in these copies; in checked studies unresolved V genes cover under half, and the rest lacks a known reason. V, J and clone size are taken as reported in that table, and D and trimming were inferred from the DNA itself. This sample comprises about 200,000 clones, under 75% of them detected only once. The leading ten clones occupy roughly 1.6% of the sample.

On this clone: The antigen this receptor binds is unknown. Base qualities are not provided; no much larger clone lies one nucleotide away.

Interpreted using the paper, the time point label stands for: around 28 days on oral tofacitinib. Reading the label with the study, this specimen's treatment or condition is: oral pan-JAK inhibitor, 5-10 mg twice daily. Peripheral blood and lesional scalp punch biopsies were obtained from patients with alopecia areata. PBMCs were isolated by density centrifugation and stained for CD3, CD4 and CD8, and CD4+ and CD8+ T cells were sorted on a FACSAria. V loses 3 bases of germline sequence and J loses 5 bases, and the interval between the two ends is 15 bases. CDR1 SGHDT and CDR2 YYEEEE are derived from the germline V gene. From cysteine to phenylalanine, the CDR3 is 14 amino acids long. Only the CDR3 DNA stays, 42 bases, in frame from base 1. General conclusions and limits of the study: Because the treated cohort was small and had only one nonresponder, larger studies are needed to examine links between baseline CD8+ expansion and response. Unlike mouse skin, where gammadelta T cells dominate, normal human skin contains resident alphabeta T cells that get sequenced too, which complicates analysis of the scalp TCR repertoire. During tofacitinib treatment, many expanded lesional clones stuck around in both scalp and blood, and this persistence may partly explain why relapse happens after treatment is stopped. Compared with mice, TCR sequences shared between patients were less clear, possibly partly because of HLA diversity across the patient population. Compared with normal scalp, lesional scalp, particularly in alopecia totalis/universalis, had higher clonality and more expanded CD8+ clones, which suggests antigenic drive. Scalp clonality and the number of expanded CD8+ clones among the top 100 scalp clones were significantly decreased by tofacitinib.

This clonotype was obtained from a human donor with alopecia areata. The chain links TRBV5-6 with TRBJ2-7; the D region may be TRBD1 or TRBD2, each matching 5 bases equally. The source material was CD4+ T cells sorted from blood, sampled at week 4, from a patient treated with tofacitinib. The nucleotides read TGTGCCAGCAGCTCGGGAAGATGGGACCACGAGCAGTACTTC. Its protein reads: CASSSGRWDHEQYF.